The rows below give T cell receptor beta chains drawn from one sample of a study of CD8 T cells in Susac syndrome. TCRdb re-derived calls from the immunoSEQ multiplex PCR reads in MiXCR, one entry per CDR3 protein. In the table there are 77,000 or so distinct CDR3 sequences, less than 95% of which are singletons. The sample was CD8+ T cells from PBMCs. Receptor source: a human donor with multiple sclerosis. CDR3s include the opening cysteine and the closing phenylalanine or tryptophan. D genes are given only for firm matches. The size field is filled for only some rows; it gives once, few, many or a size class.

clone_size j_call v_call d_call cdr3_nt cdr3_aa
NA TRBJ1-1 TRBV10-3 NA TGTGCCATCAGTGCGCCGAACACTGAAGCTTTCTTT CAISAPNTEAFF
once TRBJ1-1 TRBV12-3/TRBV12-4 TRBD1 TGTGCCAGCAGGTCGGGACAGGGGGCTGCCGCTGAAGCTTTCTTT CASRSGQGAAAEAFF
NA TRBJ1-5 TRBV28 NA TGTGCCAGCAGTCCGCCCAGACAGGAGCTTAGCAATCAGCCCCAGCATTTT CASSPPRQELSNQPQHF
NA TRBJ2-3 TRBV25-1 TRBD2 TGTGCCAGCAGTGATTTGAGGGGGACTAGCGGCACAGATACGCAGTATTTT CASSDLRGTSGTDTQYF
NA TRBJ2-1 TRBV7-2 NA TGTGCCAGCAGCCCAAGACTAGTGTATGAGCAGTTCTTC CASSPRLVYEQFF
NA TRBJ2-1 TRBV5-8 TRBD2 TGTGCCAGCAGCTTGGAGGGACTAGCGGCATACAATGAGCAGTTCTTC CASSLEGLAAYNEQFF
NA TRBJ2-7 TRBV20-1 NA TGCAGTGCTAGAGGCGGGACACTATACGAGCAGTACTTC CSARGGTLYEQYF
NA TRBJ1-1 TRBV4-1 NA TGCGCCAGCAGCCAAGATGGTGGGGGGGTGAGTGAAGCTTTCTTT CASSQDGGGVSEAFF
few TRBJ2-7 TRBV12-3/TRBV12-4 NA TGTGCCAGCAGTTTCGGGCTTAACCTTGGGCAGTACTTC CASSFGLNLGQYF
NA TRBJ2-1 TRBV5-6 TRBD2 TGTGCCAGCAGCCCGGGGACTAGCGGGGGAACCAATGAGCAGTTCTTC CASSPGTSGGTNEQFF
few TRBJ1-2 TRBV27 NA TGTGCCAGCAGTTTATCGGGGGGGATACTATCTAACTATGGCTACACCTTC CASSLSGGILSNYGYTF
NA TRBJ1-6 TRBV27 NA TGTGCCAGCAGTTTGGGGGAGGGGCTGGACTCACCCCTCCACTTT CASSLGEGLDSPLHF
NA TRBJ1-1 TRBV9 NA TGTGCCAGCAGCGTAGCAGACTGGACTGAAGCTTTCTTT CASSVADWTEAFF
NA TRBJ2-7 TRBV19 TRBD1 TGTGCCAGTAGCCCAAGGACAGGGATCTCCTACGAGCAGTACTTC CASSPRTGISYEQYF
NA TRBJ2-7 TRBV6-1 TRBD2 TGTGCCAGCGGACTAGCCGTTTCCTACGAGCAGTACTTC CASGLAVSYEQYF
NA TRBJ2-2 TRBV7-9 TRBD1 TGTGCCAGCAGCTTCTACAGGGGACCCACCGGGGAGCTGTTTTTT CASSFYRGPTGELFF
NA TRBJ2-3 TRBV4-3 NA TGCGCCAGCAGCCAAGCTCGGGGCACAGATACGCAGTATTTT CASSQARGTDTQYF
NA TRBJ1-1 TRBV29-1 NA TGCAGCGTTGCAGATGAAGCTTTCTTT CSVADEAFF
NA TRBJ2-1 TRBV29-1 TRBD2 TGCAGCGCCCAGACTAGCGGTCGCGATGAGCAGTTCTTC CSAQTSGRDEQFF
NA TRBJ1-6 TRBV4-1 NA TGCGCCAGCAGCCCGCGGGCGGATTATAATTCACCCCTCCACTTT CASSPRADYNSPLHF
NA TRBJ2-6 TRBV3-1 NA TGTGCCAGCAGCCAAGATGGACAGCGGTCTGGGGCCAACGTCCTGACTTTC CASSQDGQRSGANVLTF
NA TRBJ2-1 TRBV7-9 NA TGTGCCAGCAGCGATTGGACACGCTCCTACAATGAGCAGTTCTTC CASSDWTRSYNEQFF
NA TRBJ2-1 TRBV25-1 NA TGTGCCAGCAGTGAACGAGTCACGGTACACGGCAATGAGCAGTTCTTC CASSERVTVHGNEQFF
NA TRBJ1-2 TRBV20-1 NA TGCAGTGCTAGAGCAAACGAACAGGGCGCAAGTGGCTACACCTTC CSARANEQGASGYTF
NA TRBJ2-5 TRBV7-9 TRBD2 TGTGCCAGCGGCCGACTTGTAGCGGGGGTGTCGGAGACCCAGTACTTC CASGRLVAGVSETQYF
NA TRBJ2-2 TRBV30 NA TGTGCCTGGACCGACGGGACCACCGGGGAGCTGTTTTTT CAWTDGTTGELFF
NA TRBJ1-2 TRBV10-3 TRBD1 TGTGCCATCAGTGAGTCCTCGGGACAGGAGAACAACTATGGCTACACCTTC CAISESSGQENNYGYTF
NA TRBJ1-2 TRBV9 NA TGTGCCAGCAGCGTACGGCCGGTGGACGGGACTAGGGGCTACACCTTC CASSVRPVDGTRGYTF
NA TRBJ1-1 TRBV3-1 NA TGTGCCAGCAGACAACATCCTAAACCCGGGGGGGAGCGCACTGAAGCTTTCTTT CASRQHPKPGGERTEAFF
NA TRBJ2-7 TRBV19 TRBD2 TGTGCCAGTAGTATTAGCGGGGGCCTAACCTACGAGCAGTACTTC CASSISGGLTYEQYF
NA TRBJ2-3 TRBV12-3/TRBV12-4 NA TGTGCCAGCAGTACCGCTAGGGGCGGGACAAGCACAGATACGCAGTATTTT CASSTARGGTSTDTQYF
NA TRBJ2-1 TRBV5-4 NA TGTGCCAGCAGCTTGGGGACAGACAATGAGCAGTTCTTC CASSLGTDNEQFF
NA TRBJ2-3 TRBV7-2 NA TGTGCCAGCAGCTTAAGTCTCGGTGGAGATACGCAGTATTTT CASSLSLGGDTQYF
NA TRBJ2-2 TRBV2 NA TGTGCCAGCAGCCCTCGGTACACCGGGGAGCTGTTTTTT CASSPRYTGELFF
NA TRBJ2-7 TRBV13 NA TGTGCCAGCAGCTTAGGGTCCGGTCAGCAGTACTTC CASSLGSGQQYF
NA TRBJ2-7 TRBV29-1 NA TGCAGCGTCGAGTTAGGCGAGCAGTACTTC CSVELGEQYF
NA TRBJ2-7 TRBV4-1 NA TGCGCCAGCGGTTTCTCCTACGAGCAGTACTTC CASGFSYEQYF
NA TRBJ2-1 TRBV27 TRBD1 TGTGCCCTTGGCCTCCCAGGGGGCAATGAGCAGTTCTTC CALGLPGGNEQFF
NA TRBJ1-1 TRBV19 TRBD1 TGTGCCAGTACCCTGACAGGGATCACTGAAGCTTTCTTT CASTLTGITEAFF
NA TRBJ2-7 TRBV2 NA TGTGCCAGCGAGGGAAAATCCTACGAGCAGTACTTC CASEGKSYEQYF
NA TRBJ1-6 TRBV2 NA TGTGCCAGCAGTGGCAGGGTAGGCTCCCATTCACCCCTCCACTTT CASSGRVGSHSPLHF
NA TRBJ1-2 TRBV29-1 NA TGCAGCCCCCCCCGGACCGCCTTC CSPPRTAF
NA TRBJ2-2 TRBV19 NA TGTGCCTGTCTCCAAAGGACTTCGAACACCGGGGAGCTGTTTTTT CACLQRTSNTGELFF
NA TRBJ1-4 TRBV4-3 NA TGCGCCAGCAGCCAAGATCGGGGGAATGAAAAACTGTTTTTT CASSQDRGNEKLFF
NA TRBJ2-5 TRBV7-9 TRBD1 TGTGCCAGCTCGGACAGGGGCTTGGAGACCCAGTACTTC CASSDRGLETQYF
NA TRBJ1-2 TRBV12-3/TRBV12-4 NA TGTGCCAGCAGTTCTCAGGGAAGAGCTAACTATGGCTACACCTTC CASSSQGRANYGYTF
NA TRBJ2-1 TRBV4-3 NA TGCGCCAGCAGCCAAGATATGAGGGGGGGCCTCCATGAGCAGTTCTTC CASSQDMRGGLHEQFF
NA TRBJ2-7 TRBV20-1 TRBD2 TGCAGTGCTAGAGATCTGGGACTAGCCTACGAGCAGTACTTC CSARDLGLAYEQYF
NA TRBJ1-2 TRBV20-1 NA TGCAGTGCTAGAGCAGGGGCAGACTATGGCTACACCTTC CSARAGADYGYTF
NA TRBJ2-3 TRBV7-9 NA TGTGCCAGCAGCTTGGACAGACCCTACACAGATACGCAGTATTTT CASSLDRPYTDTQYF
NA TRBJ1-1 TRBV19 NA TGTGCCAGTACAGACAGGAATTGGGTGAACACTGAAGCTTTCTTT CASTDRNWVNTEAFF
NA TRBJ2-7 TRBV29-1 NA TGCAGCGTTGGGCAGGGTACCCACGAGCAGTACTTC CSVGQGTHEQYF
NA TRBJ2-2 TRBV4-1 TRBD1 TGCGCCAGCAGCCTAGGGACAGCTCCTGGGGAGCTGTTTTTT CASSLGTAPGELFF